These T cell receptor beta chains were read from a single sample in a study of cytomegalovirus exposure and HLA in healthy donors. Profiled with immunoSEQ multiplex PCR; TCRdb holds only in-frame clones, not every one. The sample holds some 120,000 clones, 70% to 80% seen once. The specimen sequenced was PBMCs. The receptors originated from a man between 18 and 29 years old in good health and CMV-seronegative. Each CDR3 is given with its conserved first and last residue. Each record gives: J gene, clone size, D gene, V gene, CDR3 DNA, CDR3 protein. A D gene is named only where the DNA matches it firmly. The listing skips clone size in some rows; elsewhere it reads once, few, many or a size class.

TRBJ2-7	NA	TRBD2	TRBV28	TGTGCCAGCAGTCCCAACCACTTCGCAGCGGGAGGGCGGGAGCAGTACTTC	CASSPNHFAAGGREQYF
TRBJ2-1	once	NA	TRBV10-2	TGCGCCAGCAGTGAAAGGCTAGCGCCCAACAATGAGCAGTTCTTC	CASSERLAPNNEQFF
TRBJ2-7	NA	NA	TRBV7-9	TGTGCCAGCAGTCGCAGGGGTACCTACGAGCAGTACTTC	CASSRRGTYEQYF
TRBJ2-7	NA	TRBD1	TRBV4-2	TGTGCCAGCAGTTCACCGGGACAGAAGTATGCCGAGCAGTACTTC	CASSSPGQKYAEQYF
TRBJ2-5	NA	TRBD2	TRBV5-1	TGCGCCAGCAGCTTGGCCGGTAGCGGGGAAGAGACCCAGTACTTC	CASSLAGSGEETQYF
TRBJ2-1	NA	TRBD2	TRBV12-5	TGTGCTAGTGGTTTGGTACTGGCGAGCGGGGTTAGAAATGAGCAGTTCTTC	CASGLVLASGVRNEQFF
TRBJ2-1	NA	NA	TRBV5-1	TGCGCCAGCAGTAGGAGTGAAACCCTATCGGATGAGCAGTTCTTC	CASSRSETLSDEQFF
TRBJ2-5	NA	NA	TRBV5-1	TGCGCCAGCAGCTTAGACAGATTACAAGAGACCCAGTACTTC	CASSLDRLQETQYF
TRBJ1-2	once	TRBD1	TRBV7-8	TGTGCCAGCAGCTTGGGACAGGTTCGACGGAGTGGCTACACCTTC	CASSLGQVRRSGYTF
TRBJ2-3	NA	TRBD2	TRBV27	TGTGCCAGCAGTCGTCTAGCGGGAGGGGCAGATACGCAGTATTTT	CASSRLAGGADTQYF
TRBJ1-2	NA	NA	TRBV28	TGTGCCAGCAGGAAAGGGGACTATGGCTACACCTTC	CASRKGDYGYTF
TRBJ2-1	NA	TRBD2	TRBV5-4	TGTGCCAGCAGCCTCGTGGCGGGAGCTAATGAGCAGTTCTTC	CASSLVAGANEQFF
TRBJ1-3	NA	NA	TRBV5-6	TGTGCCAGCAGCTTAGGACAGACTGGAAACACCATATATTTT	CASSLGQTGNTIYF
TRBJ2-7	NA	NA	TRBV11-2	TGTGCCAGCAGCTGGGATGACGGGGGTGTGCAGTACTTC	CASSWDDGGVQYF
TRBJ2-1	NA	TRBD2	TRBV5-1	TGCGCCAGCAGCCGGGGACTAGCCGGCTACAATGAGCAGTTCTTC	CASSRGLAGYNEQFF